Presented here are 7 T cell receptor beta chains from one specimen sequenced in a study of blood T cell repertoires in COVID-19. Clones were sequenced by immunoSEQ multiplex PCR, and TCRdb holds only the in-frame ones, with some missing. The table shows 25,000 to 35,000 clones, with 91% occurring only once. The sequenced material came from peripheral blood. All receptors come from a human donor with active COVID-19. The donor label of this sample is uncertain.

CDR3 coding DNA: TGTGCCGGTAGCGGGGCTAAGTACAATGAGCAGTTCTTC. Its protein is CAGSGAKYNEQFF. The chain joins TRBV5-4 to TRBJ2-1, with 8 bases fitting TRBD2. V trimming: 10 bases; J trimming: 4 bases; junction bases outside the gene matches: 7. Germline CDR1 SGHNT, CDR2 YYREEE (reference sequence). This CDR3 region has 13 residues.

This rearrangement joins TRBV28 to TRBJ2-1; a weak D match, TRBD1 (6 bases). Germline V lookup: CDR1 MDHEN, CDR2 SYDVKM. V lost 6 bases and J 8 bases, leaving 14 bases between the germline ends. The CDR3 is 13 residues long. The CDR3 region is CASRQGSHDEQFF. CDR3 nucleotides: TGTGCCAGCAGACAGGGTTCGCACGATGAGCAGTTCTTC.

This sequence joins TRBV7-2 and TRBJ2-5; 10 positions match TRBD1. Germline CDR1 reads SGHTA; CDR2 reads FQGNSA. The CDR3 extends over 15 amino acids. V trimming: 6 bases; J trimming: 5 bases; junction bases outside the gene matches: 9. In DNA form, the CDR3 reads TGTGCCAGCAGTCAAGACAGGGGGCGGAGGGAGACCCAGTACTTC. Its translation is CASSQDRGRRETQYF.

The J gene is TRBJ2-7, the V gene TRBV27; a weak D match, TRBD2 (5 bases). The germline CDR1 and CDR2 sequences are MNHEY and SMNVEV (reference sequence). The CDR3 covers 13 residues. V lost 3 bases and J 5 bases, leaving 11 bases between the germline ends. The CDR3 protein is CASSLRGMDEQYF. CDR3 in DNA: TGTGCCAGCAGTTTGAGAGGGATGGACGAGCAGTACTTC.

The chain couples TRBV19 to TRBJ2-1; 7 bases map to TRBD2. The CDR3 is 14 amino acids. Germline V gene data show CDR1 as LNHDA and CDR2 as SQIVND (reference sequence). V shed 3 bases and J 7 bases; nucleotides not matched to a gene: 6. The CDR3 loop reads CASSMERGGNEQFF. CDR3 nucleotides: TGTGCCAGTAGTATGGAAAGGGGAGGGAATGAGCAGTTCTTC. Combining the CDR3 with reference TRBV19 and TRBJ2-1 gives the whole variable domain DGGITQSPKYLFRKEGQNVTLSCEQNLNHDAMYWYRQDPGQGLRLIYYSQIVNDFQKGDIAEGYSVSREKKESFPLTVTSAQKNPTAFYLCASSMERGGNEQFFGPGTRLTVL.

In its sample, this clone was seen once. This chain links TRBV11-2 with TRBJ2-3; TRBD2 agrees at 14 bases. The V segment lost 5 bases and the J segment 1 base; nucleotides outside the gene matches: 2. Germline V CDR1 and CDR2: SGHAT, FQNNGV. The CDR3 runs 16 residues. The CDR3 is CASSLGLAGGTDTQYF. CDR3 coding DNA: TGTGCCAGCAGCCTGGGACTAGCGGGGGGCACAGATACGCAGTATTTT.

The table lists this clone with a few counts. This same CDR3 is encoded by further DNA sequences in the sample. V usage is TRBV9 and J usage is TRBJ1-2, with a weak D call TRBD1 (5 bases). CDR1 and CDR2 (germline): SGDLS, YYNGEE. V was cut by 3 bases and J by 2 bases, with 5 bases left in between. The CDR3 runs 12 residues. CDR3 coding DNA: TGTGCCAGCAGCGCAGGGAACTATGGCTACACCTTC. Its translation: CASSAGNYGYTF.